This passage covers 10 T cell receptor beta chains from one sample sequenced in a study of T cell repertoires in aging, cancer and after chemotherapy. Multiplex touch-down PCR with TRB-A/B primers amplified rearranged V-D-J TRB sequences. One entry per CDR3 protein, called by TCRdb with MiXCR from the multiplex PCR reads. The repertoire holds several thousand distinct CDR3 sequences, with over 40% as singletons. Peripheral blood genomic DNA, not sorted cells or RNA, was the template. The specimen was blood. These receptor sequences come from a human donor with a solid tumor.

Concerning this clonotype: A read error may produce the germline difference seen at one junction end. V and J are TRBV6-1 and TRBJ2-1, with TRBD2 matching 10 bases. The CDR3 loop spans 16 amino acids. Per the germline V gene, CDR1 is MNHNS and CDR2 is SASEGT. This CDR3 reads CASSELAGGLYNKQFF. The CDR3, as DNA: TGTGCCAGCAGTGAATTAGCGGGAGGCCTCTACAATAAGCAGTTCTTC.

This clonotype was counted once. The genes are TRBV11-3 and TRBJ2-3; 11 nucleotides align to TRBD2. The junction had 14 bases not matched to a gene; V was cut back by 5 bases and J by 7 bases. CDR1 is SGHNT, CDR2 YENEEA, per germline. The CDR3 length is 17 residues. For the CDR3, the DNA is TGTGCCAGCAGCAGCCCCGGGACTAGCGGTCCCCCTTATACGCAGTATTTT. Its protein product is CASSSPGTSGPPYTQYF.

The chain uses TRBV30 and TRBJ2-7; D may be TRBD1 (6 bases). Trimming cost V 1 base and J 6 bases, with 16 bases left between them. Germline CDR1 is GTSNPN and CDR2 is SVGIG (reference sequence). The CDR3 is made up of 14 amino acids. The CDR3 bases are TGTGCCTGGAGTGGACCACAGGGAATTCTCGAGCAGTACTTC. This sequence encodes CAWSGPQGILEQYF.

The sample holds a few counts of this clonotype. The chain couples TRBV19 to TRBJ2-7; perhaps TRBD1 as D (5 bases). Deletions cut 3 bases from V and 0 bases from J, with 12 bases between. The CDR3 is 15 amino acids. Germline CDR1 is LNHDA and CDR2 is SQIVND (reference sequence). CDR3 sequence (DNA): TGTGCCAGTAGTATCGACAGCCAAAGCTCCTACGAGCAGTACTTC. Its translation: CASSIDSQSSYEQYF.

This clonotype appeared a few times. The genes are TRBV6-1 and TRBJ2-3; D could derive from TRBD1 or TRBD2 (5 bases each). Trimming removed 8 bases at V and 4 bases at J, with 7 bases between. The length of the CDR3 is 11 residues. Per germline, CDR1 MNHNS and CDR2 SASEGT. The CDR3 sequence: CASGTADTQYF. The CDR3 nucleotides read TGTGCCAGCGGGACGGCAGATACGCAGTATTTT.

The chain combines TRBV24-1 with TRBJ1-4; D uncertain. Germline values: CDR1 KGHDR, CDR2 SFDVKD. This CDR3 is built from 15 residues. V lost 5 bases to trimming and J lost 3 bases, with 12 bases between them. This CDR3 reads CATSASWIANEKLFF. In nucleotides, the CDR3 is TGTGCCACCAGTGCTTCGTGGATAGCTAATGAAAAACTGTTTTTT.

The sample holds a few counts of this clonotype. The chain is built from TRBV18 and TRBJ2-2; D not certain. V lost 0 bases to trimming and J lost 0 bases, with 11 bases between them. The CDR3 is 17 amino acids. Per the germline V gene, CDR1 is KGHSH and CDR2 is LQKENI. CDR3 protein: CASSPPSAAPNTGELFF. In DNA form, the CDR3 reads TGTGCCAGCTCACCACCCTCCGCTGCGCCGAACACCGGGGAGCTGTTTTTT.

This clonotype was detected only a few times. The chain joins TRBV15 to TRBJ1-5; no firm D call. The CDR3 consists of 16 residues. Germline loops: CDR1 LNHNV, CDR2 YYDKDF (reference sequence). V dropped 0 bases and J dropped 0 bases, with 9 bases sitting between them. The CDR3 reads CATSRDSAASNQPQHF. The CDR3 bases are TGTGCCACCAGCAGAGATTCGGCAGCTAGCAATCAGCCCCAGCATTTT. The full variable domain, its missing parts supplied by reference TRBV15 and TRBJ1-5, is DAMVIQNPRYQVTQFGKPVTLSCSQTLNHNVMYWYQQKSSQAPKLLFHYYDKDFNNEADTPDNFQSRRPNTSFCFLDIRSPGLGDTAMYLCATSRDSAASNQPQHFGDGTRLSIL.

This chain uses TRBV6-2 or TRBV6-3 with TRBJ2-7; 13 positions match TRBD2. Unmatched junction bases numbered 5, after V lost 2 bases and J lost 1 base. The CDR3 loop spans 17 amino acids. Germline assignment: CDR1 MNHEY and CDR2 SVGEGT. CDR3 bases: TGTGCCAGCAGTTACCGAACTAGCGGGAGGGATTCCTACGAGCAGTACTTC. Protein product: CASSYRTSGRDSYEQYF.

This clonotype showed up just once. The chain recombines TRBV11-3 with TRBJ2-3; perhaps TRBD1 as D (6 bases). The CDR3 sequence is 15 residues long. Looked up from germline, CDR1 is SGHNT and CDR2 is YENEEA. The ends were cut back, 4 bases at V and 1 base at J, with 12 bases in the middle. The chain's CDR3 is CASSSPGARTDTQYF. In DNA, the CDR3 is TGTGCCAGCAGCTCCCCAGGGGCCCGCACAGATACGCAGTATTTT.